The rows below give T cell receptor beta chains drawn from one sample of a study of human T cells and chemical hapten exposure. TCRdb recomputed calls from the RACE reads with MiXCR, one row per CDR3 protein. Found here are over 65,000 distinct CDR3 sequences, around a tenth of them singletons; the top ten hold 3.5% to 4.5%. This specimen was whole blood, taken in connection with sensitization to the hapten diphenylcyclopropenone (DPC). All receptors come from a woman aged 45-60 years with alopecia areata. Some clones in this sample may be carry-over from other donors' samples. Each CDR3 is given with its conserved first and last residue. Fields, in order: J gene, D gene, V gene, clone size, CDR3 DNA, CDR3 protein. The D gene is left open where the match is weak. Size is omitted from some rows. Given values are once, few, many or a class for expanded clones.

>TRBJ2-2|-|TRBV7-2|few
TGTGCCAGCAGCACAACCCCCCTGGGTTCCGGGGAGCTGTTTTTT
CASSTTPLGSGELFF
>TRBJ2-2|-|TRBV6-1|many
TGTGCCAGCAGTGTTATAGCGGATACTGGCGGGGAGCTGTTTTTT
CASSVIADTGGELFF
>TRBJ2-5|-|TRBV29-1|few
TGCAGCGTTGAGAGGGGAGCAGGAGAGACCCAGTACTTC
CSVERGAGETQYF
>TRBJ1-5|-|TRBV7-3|many
TGTGCCAGCAGCAGGGGGAGCAATCAGCCCCAGCATTTT
CASSRGSNQPQHF
>TRBJ2-7|TRBD1|TRBV24-1|-
TGTGCCCCTCCCTACAGGGGATCGTTCTACGAGCAGTACTTC
CAPPYRGSFYEQYF
>TRBJ2-3|-|TRBV6-6|many
TGTGCCAGCAGTTACGACGGGCGCAGAGATACGCAGTATTTT
CASSYDGRRDTQYF
>TRBJ2-7|TRBD2|TRBV29-1|-
TGCAGCGTTGAAGTCCGGGACTACTACGAGCAGTACTTC
CSVEVRDYYEQYF
>TRBJ1-5|-|TRBV4-2|few
TGTGCCAGCAGCCCGGCTGAGAGGTCAGGACCCGATCAGCCCCAGCATTTT
CASSPAERSGPDQPQHF
>TRBJ1-2|TRBD1|TRBV4-3|many
TGCGCCAGCAGCCAAGAAACAGGGGGCATCGCTAACTATGGCTACACCTTC
CASSQETGGIANYGYTF
>TRBJ2-7|-|TRBV18|few
TGTGCCAGAACAAAGGAGGACGACTCCTACGAGCAGTACTTC
CARTKEDDSYEQYF
>TRBJ2-3|-|TRBV27|many
TGTGCCAGCAGTCGGTCCACAGATACGCAGTATTTT
CASSRSTDTQYF
>TRBJ2-5|TRBD1|TRBV6-6|few
TGTGCCAGCACCAGGGGACAGCTAAACCAAGAGACCCAGTACTTC
CASTRGQLNQETQYF
>TRBJ2-7|-|TRBV4-3|few
TGCGCCAGCAGCCAAGAGGAGGGGGCGAGCTCCTACGAGCAGTACTTC
CASSQEEGASSYEQYF
>TRBJ2-3|TRBD1|TRBV7-9|few
TGTGCCAGCAGCTTAGCGGGACAGGGGGCGAGCACAGATACGCAGTATTTT
CASSLAGQGASTDTQYF
>TRBJ2-5|-|TRBV2|-
TGTGCCAGCGGAAGACACGAGACCCAGTACTTC
CASGRHETQYF
>TRBJ2-2|-|TRBV6-2/TRBV6-3|few
TGTGCCAGCAGTTTATACACCGGGGAGCTGTTTTTT
CASSLYTGELFF
>TRBJ2-1|-|TRBV5-1|few
TGCGCCAGCAGCCGCTCCGGCACAGACTACAATGAGCAGTTCTTC
CASSRSGTDYNEQFF
>TRBJ1-4|TRBD1|TRBV7-9|many
TGTGCCAGCAGCCGAGGATGGGCGACAGGGGAAGGTGAAAAACTGTTTTTT
CASSRGWATGEGEKLFF
>TRBJ1-5|TRBD1|TRBV18|many
TGTGCCAGCTCACCGATGAGGCAGGGGGCGGGCAATCAGCCCCAGCATTTT
CASSPMRQGAGNQPQHF
>TRBJ1-6|-|TRBV2|-
TGTGCCAGCAGGACAGTGCCCCCTTCACCCCTCCACTTT
CASRTVPPSPLHF
>TRBJ2-7|-|TRBV5-6|-
TGTGCCAGCAGCTTTGCTACCTACGAGCAGTACTTC
CASSFATYEQYF
>TRBJ2-3|-|TRBV9|-
TGTGCCAGCAGCGTAGTGGGCACAGATACGCAGTATTTT
CASSVVGTDTQYF